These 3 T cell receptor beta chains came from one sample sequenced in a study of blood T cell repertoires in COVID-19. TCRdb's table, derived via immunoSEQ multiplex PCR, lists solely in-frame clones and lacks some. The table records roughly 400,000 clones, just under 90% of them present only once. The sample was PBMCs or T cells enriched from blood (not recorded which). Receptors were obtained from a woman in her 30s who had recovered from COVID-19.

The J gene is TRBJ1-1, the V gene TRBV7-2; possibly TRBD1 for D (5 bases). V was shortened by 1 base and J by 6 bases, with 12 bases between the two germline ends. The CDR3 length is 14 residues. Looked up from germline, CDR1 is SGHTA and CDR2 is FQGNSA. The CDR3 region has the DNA TGTGCCAGCAGCTTAGGGCCCAGGGCTGCTGAAGCTTTCTTT. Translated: CASSLGPRAAEAFF.

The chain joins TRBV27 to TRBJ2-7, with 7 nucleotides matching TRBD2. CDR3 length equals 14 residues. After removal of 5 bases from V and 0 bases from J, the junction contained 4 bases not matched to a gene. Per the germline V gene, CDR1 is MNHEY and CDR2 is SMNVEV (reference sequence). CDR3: CASSRPGGSYEQYF. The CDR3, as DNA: TGTGCCAGCAGTCGGCCGGGGGGCTCCTACGAGCAGTACTTC.

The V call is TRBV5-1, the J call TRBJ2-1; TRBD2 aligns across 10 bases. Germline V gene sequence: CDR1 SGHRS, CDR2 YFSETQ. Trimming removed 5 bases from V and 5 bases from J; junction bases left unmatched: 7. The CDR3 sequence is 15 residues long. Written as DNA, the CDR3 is TGCGCCAGCAGTCGGAGTAGCGGGGGGCACAATGAGCAGTTCTTC. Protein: CASSRSSGGHNEQFF. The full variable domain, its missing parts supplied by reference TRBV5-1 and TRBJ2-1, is KAGVTQTPRYLIKTRGQQVTLSCSPISGHRSVSWYQQTPGQGLQFLFEYFSETQRNKGNFPGRFSGRQFSNSRSEMNVSTLELGDSALYLCASSRSSGGHNEQFFGPGTRLTVL.